These 5 T cell receptor beta chains were all obtained from the same sample, sequenced in a study of shared clonotypes between healthy human individuals. TCRdb's copy holds only in-frame clones and misses some; the assay was immunoSEQ multiplex PCR. The top ten clones hold around 0.4% of a sample with 2 million to 2.5 million clones, approximately 95% of them seen once. The sequencing input was naive CD4+ T cells from PBMCs. Stated subset: CD45RA+ positively selected. The receptors were gathered from a man younger than 35 in good health. Some clones in this sample may be carry-over from other donors' samples.

The chain employs TRBV19 and TRBJ2-5; 11 bases fit TRBD2. Trimming took 3 bases from V and 4 from J; bases not matched to a gene: 7. CDR3 length: 16 amino acids. Per germline, CDR1 LNHDA and CDR2 SQIVND (reference sequence). The CDR3 region is CASSIRTSGSGETQYF. CDR3 nucleotides: TGTGCCAGTAGTATTCGTACTAGCGGGAGTGGAGAGACCCAGTACTTC. The full variable domain, completed using reference TRBV19 and TRBJ2-5, is DGGITQSPKYLFRKEGQNVTLSCEQNLNHDAMYWYRQDPGQGLRLIYYSQIVNDFQKGDIAEGYSVSREKKESFPLTVTSAQKNPTAFYLCASSIRTSGSGETQYFGPGTRLLVL.

CDR3 bases: TGCGCCAGCAGCTCGACTAGCCACAATGAGCAGTTCTTC. This codes for CASSSTSHNEQFF. The rearrangement uses TRBV5-1 and TRBJ2-1, with 7 bases fitting TRBD2. V trimming: 3 bases; J trimming: 5 bases; junction bases outside the gene matches: 2. Germline V gene lookup returns CDR1 SGHRS and CDR2 YFSETQ. The CDR3 loop spans 13 amino acids.

The J gene is TRBJ2-3, the V gene TRBV27, with a possible D match to TRBD1 (6 bases). V gave up 5 bases and J gave up 1 base, with 16 bases separating them. This CDR3 comprises 16 residues. Germline CDR1 MNHEY, CDR2 SMNVEV (reference sequence). The CDR3 sequence: CASSPPPNRGTDTQYF. CDR3 sequence (DNA): TGTGCCAGCAGTCCCCCCCCAAACAGGGGCACAGATACGCAGTATTTT.

The J gene is TRBJ2-7, the V gene TRBV6-5; 9 bases map to TRBD1. Germline CDR1 is MNHEY and CDR2 is SVGAGI. This CDR3 contains 15 residues. V shed 7 bases and J 4 bases; nucleotides not matched to a gene: 11. The CDR3 spells CASTSPGTGQYEQYF. For the CDR3, the DNA is TGTGCCAGCACCTCGCCCGGGACAGGGCAGTACGAGCAGTACTTC.

The rearrangement joins TRBV30 to TRBJ2-5, with 7 bases aligning to TRBD1. The CDR3 has 15 amino acids. From germline, CDR1 is GTSNPN and CDR2 SVGIG (reference sequence). The trim removed 0 bases at V and 5 bases at J, leaving 9 bases unmatched. CDR3 bases: TGTGCCTGGAGTGTAGGGACAGCCCTCGGTGAGACCCAGTACTTC. This sequence encodes CAWSVGTALGETQYF.